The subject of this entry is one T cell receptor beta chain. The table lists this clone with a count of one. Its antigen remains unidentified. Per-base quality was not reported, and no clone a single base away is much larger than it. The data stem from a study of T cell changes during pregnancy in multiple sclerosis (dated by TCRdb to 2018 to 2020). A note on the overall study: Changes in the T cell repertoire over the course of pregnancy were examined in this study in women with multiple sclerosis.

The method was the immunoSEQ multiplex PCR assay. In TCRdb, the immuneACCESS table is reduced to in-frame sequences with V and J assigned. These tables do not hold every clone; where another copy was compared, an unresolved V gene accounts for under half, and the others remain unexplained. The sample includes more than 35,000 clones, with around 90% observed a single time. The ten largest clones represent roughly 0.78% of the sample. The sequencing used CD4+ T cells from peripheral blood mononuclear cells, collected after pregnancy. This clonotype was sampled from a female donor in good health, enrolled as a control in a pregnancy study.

The CDR3 region has the sequence CAIKGAANTGELFF. The DNA sequence is given as TGTGCCATCAAGGGGGCCGCGAACACCGGGGAGCTGTTTTTT. The chain is assembled from TRBV10-3 and TRBJ2-2; 7 middle bases align to TRBD1. Taken from cysteine to phenylalanine, the CDR3 has 14 residues. Only the CDR3 portion is preserved as DNA: 42 bases, with reading frame beginning at the first base. The junction shows trimming of 7 bases on V and 0 bases on J, and the gene matches do not reach 2 bases of it. From a lookup of the germline V gene, CDR1 and CDR2 are ENHRY and SYGVKD.